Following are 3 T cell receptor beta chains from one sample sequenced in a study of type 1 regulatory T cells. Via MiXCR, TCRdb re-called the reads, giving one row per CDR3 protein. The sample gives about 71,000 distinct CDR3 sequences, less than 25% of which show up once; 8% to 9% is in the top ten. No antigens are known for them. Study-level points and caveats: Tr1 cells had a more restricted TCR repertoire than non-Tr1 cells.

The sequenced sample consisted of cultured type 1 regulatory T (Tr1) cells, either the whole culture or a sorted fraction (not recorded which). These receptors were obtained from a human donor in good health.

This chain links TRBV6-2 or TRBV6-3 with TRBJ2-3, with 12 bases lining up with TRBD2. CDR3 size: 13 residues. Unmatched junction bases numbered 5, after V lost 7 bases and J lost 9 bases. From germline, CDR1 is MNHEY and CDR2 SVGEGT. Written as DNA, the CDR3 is TGTGCCAGCATGAGGACTAGCGGGATAACGCAGTATTTT. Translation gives CASMRTSGITQYF.

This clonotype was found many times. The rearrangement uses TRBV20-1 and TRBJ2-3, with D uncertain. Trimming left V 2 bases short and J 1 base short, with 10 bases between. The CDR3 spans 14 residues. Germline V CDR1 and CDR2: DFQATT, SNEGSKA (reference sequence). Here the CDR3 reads CSARRPAGTDTQYF. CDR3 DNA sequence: TGCAGTGCTAGAAGGCCGGCTGGCACAGATACGCAGTATTTT.

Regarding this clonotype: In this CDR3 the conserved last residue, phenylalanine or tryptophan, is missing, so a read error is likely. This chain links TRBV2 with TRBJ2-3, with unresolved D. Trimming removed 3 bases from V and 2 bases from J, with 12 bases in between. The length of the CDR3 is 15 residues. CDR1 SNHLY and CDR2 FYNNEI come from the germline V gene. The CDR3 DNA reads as TGTGCCAGCAGTGACATTGGGTTGAACACAGATACGCAGTATCTT. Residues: CASSDIGLNTDTQYL.